This T cell receptor beta chain was retrieved from a study of blood T cell repertoires in COVID-19. Germline V gene sequence: CDR1 MNHNS, CDR2 SASEGT. The CDR3 is 17 amino acids. V dropped 1 base and J dropped 0 bases, with 13 bases sitting between them. Produced via immunoSEQ multiplex PCR; TCRdb's table is partial and in-frame only. Of approximately 90,000 clones in the sample, 80% to 90% were seen once. The TCR originated in a man in his forties or fifties with acute or convalescent COVID-19. V usage is TRBV6-1 and J usage is TRBJ2-1; D remains ambiguous. The specimen was peripheral blood. The CDR3 spells CASSEDTRYSSYNEQFF. For the CDR3, the DNA is TGTGCCAGCAGTGAAGATACGCGGTATAGCTCCTACAATGAGCAGTTCTTC.